One sample yielded the 30 T cell receptor beta chains listed below, sequenced in a study of T cell repertoires in cytomegalovirus infection. From the reads, TCRdb called clonotypes with MiXCR, one entry per CDR3 protein. This table holds 130,000 or so distinct CDR3 sequences, roughly 6% found once. The sequencing sample was made of PBMCs. The origin of the receptors is a human donor in good health (CMV status not recorded). Some clones in this sample may be carry-over from other donors' samples.

This clonotype has at least ten counts. The rearrangement joins TRBV29-1 to TRBJ1-1; 8 bases match TRBD1. The V segment lost 4 bases and the J segment 4 bases; nucleotides outside the gene matches: 8. CDR1 is SQVTM and CDR2 is ANQGSEA in the germline V gene. CDR3 size: 14 residues. The CDR3 DNA sequence: TGCAGCGTTGCCCCGACAGGGGCGGGCACTGAAGCTTTCTTT. This translates into CSVAPTGAGTEAFF.

This clonotype was counted many times. This chain links TRBV12-3 or TRBV12-4 with TRBJ1-5; TRBD1 is a possible D gene (6 bases). This CDR3 region has 17 residues. V dropped 3 bases and J dropped 1 base, with 16 bases sitting between them. CDR3 coding DNA: TGTGCCAGCAGTTTCGGGCTGGGGGGGGCCAGCAATCAGCCCCAGCATTTT. Its translation is CASSFGLGGASNQPQHF.

This clonotype came up many times. The rearrangement links TRBV28 to TRBJ1-4; 8 nucleotides align to TRBD1. After removal of 2 bases from V and 7 bases from J, the junction contained 3 bases not matched to a gene. The CDR3 consists of 14 residues. The germline CDR1 and CDR2 sequences are MDHEN and SYDVKM. CDR3 nucleotide sequence: TGTGCCAGCAGTTTACCAGGGGGCACTGAAAAACTGTTTTTT. Amino acid sequence: CASSLPGGTEKLFF.

In DNA, the CDR3 is TGTGCCACCAGCAGAGCCTACGGAGGGAATCACTTGGAAGCTTTCTTT. Translated, it gives CATSRAYGGNHLEAFF. The rearrangement joins TRBV15 to TRBJ1-1; D unclear. The CDR3 spans 16 residues. CDR1 is LNHNV and CDR2 is YYDKDF in the germline V gene (reference sequence). V dropped 1 base and J dropped 8 bases, with 20 bases sitting between them. Supplemented by reference TRBV15 and TRBJ1-1, the full variable domain reads DAMVIQNPRYQVTQFGKPVTLSCSQTLNHNVMYWYQQKSSQAPKLLFHYYDKDFNNEADTPDNFQSRRPNTSFCFLDIRSPGLGDTAMYLCATSRAYGGNHLEAFFGQGTRLTVV.

This rearrangement joins TRBV19 to TRBJ1-2; 7 bases are a match to TRBD1. With 11 bases clipped from V and 4 bases from J, the junction kept 10 bases outside the gene matches. Germline CDR1 LNHDA, CDR2 SQIVND (reference sequence). The CDR3 is 13 amino acids. The CDR3 coding sequence is TGTGCCGCCCAGGGGGATCGCGTCTATGGCTACACCTTC. Translating gives CAAQGDRVYGYTF.

On this clonotype: A single base separates this from a much larger clone, so it may be a read error. V is TRBV18 and J is TRBJ2-7, with D tentatively TRBD1 (6 bases). Germline V gene data show CDR1 as KGHSH and CDR2 as LQKENI. CDR3 size: 14 residues. Here the CDR3 reads CASTPYRVEGEQYF. For the CDR3, the DNA is TGTGCCAGCACACCATACAGGGTAGAGGGCGAGCAGTACTTC.

This clonotype has ten or more counts. The V gene is TRBV7-6, the J gene TRBJ2-1; 9 bases agree with TRBD2. The CDR3 totals 13 residues. Germline V gives CDR1 SGHVS, CDR2 FNYEAQ. After removal of 5 bases from V and 7 bases from J, the junction contained 3 bases not matched to a gene. CDR3 residues: CASSLSGGNEQFF. The CDR3, as DNA: TGTGCCAGCAGCCTGAGCGGGGGGAATGAGCAGTTCTTC.

This chain uses TRBV18 with TRBJ2-3; D is undetermined. V gave up 3 bases and J gave up 5 bases, with 9 bases separating them. This CDR3 comprises 13 residues. Germline CDR1 and CDR2: KGHSH and LQKENI. CDR3 DNA: TGTGCCAGCTCACCCCTCAGAGGAGATACGCAGTATTTT. Translation gives CASSPLRGDTQYF.

Remarks on this clonotype: The final CDR3 position lacks the conserved phenylalanine or tryptophan, pointing to a likely read error. The V call is TRBV5-6, the J call TRBJ2-5; D is possibly TRBD2 (5 bases). Trimming pared 1 base from V and 5 bases from J, leaving 9 bases between. The germline V gene encodes CDR1 SGHDT and CDR2 YYEEEE. The CDR3 covers 13 residues. The CDR3 DNA reads as TGTGCCAGCAGCTTGTCGGGGATGGAGACCCAGTACTAC. Protein: CASSLSGMETQYY.

This clonotype has at least ten counts. The gene calls are TRBV7-2 and TRBJ1-3, with D possibly being TRBD1 (5 bases). Looked up from germline, CDR1 is SGHTA and CDR2 is FQGNSA. This CDR3 contains 16 residues. V was shortened by 1 base and J by 3 bases, with 13 bases between the two germline ends. DNA for the CDR3: TGTGCCAGCAGCTTAGAGGACATTACCCTTGGAAACACCATATATTTT. Its translation: CASSLEDITLGNTIYF.

This clonotype was observed a few times. The chain couples TRBV11-2 to TRBJ2-7; 7 bases line up with TRBD2. Germline lookup yields CDR1 SGHAT and CDR2 FQNNGV. This CDR3 has 14 amino acids. After removal of 2 bases from V and 3 bases from J, the junction contained 4 bases not matched to a gene. This CDR3 reads CASSLKLAHYEQYF. The CDR3 nucleotides read TGTGCCAGCAGCTTAAAACTAGCGCACTACGAGCAGTACTTC.

This clonotype was observed many times. The J gene is TRBJ2-5, the V gene TRBV28; D is ambiguous. CDR1 is MDHEN, CDR2 SYDVKM, per germline. The CDR3 totals 14 residues. The V and J ends lost 6 bases and 2 bases respectively, with 13 bases between them. CDR3 coding DNA: TGTGCCAGCAGCGTAACCCCTGCACAAGAGACCCAGTACTTC. The encoded protein is CASSVTPAQETQYF. The whole variable domain, remainder taken from reference TRBV28 and TRBJ2-5, is DVKVTQSSRYLVKRTGEKVFLECVQDMDHENMFWYRQDPGLGLRLIYFSYDVKMKEKGDIPEGYSVSREKKERFSLILESASTNQTSMYLCASSVTPAQETQYFGPGTRLLVL.

This chain uses TRBV29-1 with TRBJ1-2; the D is unclear. Germline V gene sequence: CDR1 SQVTM, CDR2 ANQGSEA. The V and J ends lost 3 bases and 2 bases respectively, with 10 bases between them. The CDR3 runs 13 residues. In DNA, the CDR3 is TGCAGCGTTGAGGATGAGTTCAACTATGGCTACACCTTC. This gives the protein CSVEDEFNYGYTF.

This clonotype has more than one count but fewer than ten. This chain connects TRBV3-1 to TRBJ2-1; D uncertain. Germline V CDR1 and CDR2: LGHDT, YNNKEL (reference sequence). The CDR3 sequence is 13 residues long. V lost 1 base and J 7 bases, leaving 8 bases between the germline ends. The CDR3 here is CASSQGSWNEQFF. CDR3 bases: TGTGCCAGCAGCCAAGGTTCATGGAATGAGCAGTTCTTC.

Ten or more counts support this clonotype. The V gene is TRBV7-9, the J gene TRBJ1-1; the D gene is possibly TRBD1 (5 bases). V was pared by 5 bases and J by 1 base, with 11 bases between. CDR1 is SEHNR, CDR2 FQNEAQ, per germline (reference sequence). This CDR3 spans 14 amino acids. DNA of the CDR3: TGTGCCAGCAGCCAAGACAGCTGGAACACTGAAGCTTTCTTT. This encodes CASSQDSWNTEAFF.

There are many counts of this clonotype. V and J are TRBV7-2 and TRBJ1-6; 9 nucleotides agree with TRBD1. CDR3 length equals 17 residues. The germline V gene encodes CDR1 SGHTA and CDR2 FQGNSA. Losses at the gene ends were 4 bases for V and 7 bases for J; bases not matched to a gene: 11. This CDR3 reads CASSYTFGGQGNSPLHF. CDR3 sequence (DNA): TGTGCCAGCAGCTATACTTTCGGGGGACAGGGAAATTCACCCCTCCACTTT. The full variable domain, with the rest looked up from reference TRBV7-2 and TRBJ1-6, is GAGVSQSPSNKVTEKGKDVELRCDPISGHTALYWYRQSLGQGLEFLIYFQGNSAPDKSGLPSDRFSAERTGGSVSTLTIQRTQQEDSAVYLCASSYTFGGQGNSPLHFGNGTRLTVT.

This clonotype was counted many times. This chain uses TRBV7-2 with TRBJ1-2, with unresolved D. V was shortened by 1 base and J by 6 bases, with 9 bases between the two germline ends. The V gene's germline CDR1 is SGHTA and CDR2 FQGNSA. The CDR3 sequence is 13 residues long. This CDR3 reads CASSLENSNGYTF. The CDR3 nucleotides read TGTGCCAGCAGCTTAGAGAACAGCAATGGCTACACCTTC.

This clonotype has a handful of counts. The J gene is TRBJ2-2, the V gene TRBV6-1; TRBD2 aligns across 10 bases. V lost 8 bases and J lost 0; bases outside the gene matches: 9. Germline V gives CDR1 MNHNS, CDR2 SASEGT. This CDR3 comprises 17 residues. CDR3 amino acids: CASLGAGGGSNTGELFF. CDR3 DNA: TGTGCCAGCCTGGGAGCGGGGGGGGGGTCGAACACCGGGGAGCTGTTTTTT.

This clonotype was detected only a few times. The V call is TRBV18, the J call TRBJ1-5, with D possibly being TRBD1 (5 bases). The CDR3 consists of 14 residues. Per the germline V gene, CDR1 is KGHSH and CDR2 is LQKENI. Between the trimmed V and J ends, which lost 5 bases and 3 bases, there was a span of 11 bases. The CDR3, as DNA: TGTGCCAGCTCAAAAGGAGGGGTCAATCAGCCCCAGCATTTT. Protein sequence: CASSKGGVNQPQHF.

This clonotype was seen at least ten times. This sequence joins TRBV6-1 and TRBJ1-1; possibly TRBD1 for D (6 bases). The V and J ends lost 4 bases and 1 base respectively, with 19 bases between them. Germline V gives CDR1 MNHNS, CDR2 SASEGT. The CDR3 extends over 17 amino acids. CDR3 in amino acids: CASSAQQGTPRNTEAFF. DNA for the CDR3: TGTGCCAGCAGTGCCCAACAGGGTACCCCCAGGAACACTGAAGCTTTCTTT.

This clonotype was seen many times. The chain combines TRBV28 with TRBJ2-7; D could derive from TRBD1 or TRBD2 (5 bases each). Germline V gene sequence: CDR1 MDHEN, CDR2 SYDVKM. This CDR3 has 16 amino acids. V lost 3 bases to trimming and J lost 2 bases, with 17 bases between them. The CDR3, as DNA: TGTGCCAGCAGTTTCCTTGGCCGGGGCCGAACCTACGAGCAGTACTTC. Protein sequence: CASSFLGRGRTYEQYF.

The chain links TRBV11-2 to TRBJ2-1; D is undetermined. CDR1 and CDR2 from the germline V gene are SGHAT and FQNNGV. The CDR3 is 14 amino acids. V was pared by 2 bases and J by 9 bases, with 14 bases between. CDR3 in DNA: TGTGCCAGCAGCTTAAGCCACCTCCCTAGTGAGCAGTTCTTC. Translation gives CASSLSHLPSEQFF. The entire variable domain, with the rest obtained from reference TRBV11-2 and TRBJ2-1, is as follows: EAGVAQSPRYKIIEKRQSVAFWCNPISGHATLYWYQQILGQGPKLLIQFQNNGVVDDSQLPKDRFSAERLKGVDSTLKIQPAKLEDSAVYLCASSLSHLPSEQFFGPGTRLTVL.

This clonotype came up many times. V usage is TRBV28 and J usage is TRBJ2-2; D not resolved. Per the germline V gene, CDR1 is MDHEN and CDR2 is SYDVKM. Trimming cost V 4 bases and J 6 bases, with 27 bases left between them. The CDR3 loop spans 19 amino acids. The CDR3 sequence is CASSSTRFVQWGAAGELFF. The CDR3 bases are TGTGCCAGCAGTTCCACCCGTTTCGTCCAATGGGGTGCGGCCGGGGAGCTGTTTTTT.

This clonotype was seen many times. The chain links TRBV2 to TRBJ2-3; 7 bases match TRBD1. There are 18 residues in the CDR3. Germline CDR1 and CDR2: SNHLY and FYNNEI. V lost 6 bases and J lost 6; bases outside the gene matches: 21. CDR3: CASSGTSRDSWTTDTQYF. In DNA, the CDR3 is TGTGCCAGCAGCGGGACGTCAAGGGACAGCTGGACCACTGATACGCAGTATTTT.

This clonotype was seen at least ten times. This chain uses TRBV7-8 with TRBJ1-5; tentatively, D is TRBD1 (6 bases). Germline assignment: CDR1 SGHVS and CDR2 FQNEAQ. V lost 6 bases and J lost 1, with 22 bases in between. The CDR3 totals 18 residues. CDR3 sequence reads: CASRRGGGGIGSNQPQHF. The CDR3 nucleotides are TGTGCCAGCAGACGGGGGGGGGGGGGCATTGGGAGCAATCAGCCCCAGCATTTT. The entire variable domain, with the rest obtained from reference TRBV7-8 and TRBJ1-5, is as follows: GAGVSQSPRYKVAKRGQDVALRCDPISGHVSLFWYQQALGQGPEFLTYFQNEAQLDKSGLPSDRFFAERPEGSVSTLKIQRTQQEDSAVYLCASRRGGGGIGSNQPQHFGDGTRLSIL.

This clonotype was counted ten times or more. The chain is built from TRBV7-2 and TRBJ1-5, with D maybe TRBD1 (6 bases). Trimming took 1 base from V and 2 from J, leaving 9 bases between them. The CDR3 runs to 15 residues. The germline V gene has CDR1 SGHTA and CDR2 FQGNSA. The CDR3 spells CASSLVAGGNQPQHF. CDR3 bases: TGTGCCAGCAGCTTAGTGGCAGGGGGCAATCAGCCCCAGCATTTT.

Ten or more counts support this clonotype. The rearrangement joins TRBV7-2 to TRBJ2-5; D ambiguous. V lost 5 bases and J lost 3, with 4 bases in between. The V gene's germline CDR1 is SGHTA and CDR2 FQGNSA. The CDR3 totals 11 residues. In nucleotides, the CDR3 is TGTGCCAGCAGCACAAAAGAGACCCAGTACTTC. This translates into CASSTKETQYF.

Many counts were recorded for this clonotype. This chain uses TRBV4-1 with TRBJ2-5; weak D call: TRBD2 (5 bases). The CDR3 length is 16 residues. Germline V gives CDR1 MGHRA, CDR2 YSYEKL. Trimming stripped 0 bases from V and 5 bases from J, with 16 bases between. CDR3: CASSQDNSHGEETQYF. The CDR3 DNA sequence: TGCGCCAGCAGCCAAGATAACAGCCACGGGGAGGAGACCCAGTACTTC.

The V and J genes are TRBV20-1 and TRBJ1-1, with 10 nucleotides matching TRBD1. V trimming: 5 bases; J trimming: 8 bases; junction bases outside the gene matches: 14. The CDR3 runs 15 residues. Germline CDR1 and CDR2: DFQATT and SNEGSKA (reference sequence). CDR3 bases: TGCAGTGCTTCTCTCCCCCCGGGACAGGGGAACGAAGCTTTCTTT. As protein: CSASLPPGQGNEAFF.

The chain employs TRBV25-1 and TRBJ1-2; D is perhaps TRBD1 (6 bases). The CDR3 spans 14 residues. Per germline, CDR1 MGHDK and CDR2 SYGVNS. Deletions cut 4 bases from V and 4 bases from J, with 13 bases between. CDR3 region: CASSVGAASYGYTF. The CDR3 nucleotides are TGTGCCAGCAGTGTGGGGGCTGCCTCCTATGGCTACACCTTC.